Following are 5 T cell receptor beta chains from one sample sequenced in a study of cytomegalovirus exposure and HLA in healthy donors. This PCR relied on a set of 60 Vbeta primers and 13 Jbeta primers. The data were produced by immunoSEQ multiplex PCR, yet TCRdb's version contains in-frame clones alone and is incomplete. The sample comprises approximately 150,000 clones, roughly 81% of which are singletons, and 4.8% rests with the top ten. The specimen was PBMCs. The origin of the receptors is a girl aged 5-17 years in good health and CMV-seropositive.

CDR3 nucleotides: TGTGCCAGTGGGGACAGGGGGCTATACGGTGAAGCTTTCTTT. It specifies CASGDRGLYGEAFF. The rearrangement links TRBV19 to TRBJ1-1; 12 bases line up with TRBD1. The junction had 8 bases not matched to a gene; V was cut back by 8 bases and J by 7 bases. CDR3 length: 14 residues. Germline V gene data show CDR1 as LNHDA and CDR2 as SQIVND (reference sequence).

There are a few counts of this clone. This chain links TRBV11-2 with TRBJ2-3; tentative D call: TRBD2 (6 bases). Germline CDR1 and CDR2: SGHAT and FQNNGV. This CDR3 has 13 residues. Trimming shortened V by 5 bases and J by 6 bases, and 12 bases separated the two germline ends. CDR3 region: CASSLRSGDTQYF. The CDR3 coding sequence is TGTGCCAGCAGCCTCCGGAGCGGGGATACGCAGTATTTT.

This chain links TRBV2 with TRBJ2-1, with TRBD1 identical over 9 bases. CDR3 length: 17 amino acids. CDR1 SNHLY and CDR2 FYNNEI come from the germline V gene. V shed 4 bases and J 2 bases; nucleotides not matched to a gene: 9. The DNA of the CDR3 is TGTGCCAGCAGTGGGATACTTCGGGACAGGGCCTACAATGAGCAGTTCTTC. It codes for CASSGILRDRAYNEQFF.

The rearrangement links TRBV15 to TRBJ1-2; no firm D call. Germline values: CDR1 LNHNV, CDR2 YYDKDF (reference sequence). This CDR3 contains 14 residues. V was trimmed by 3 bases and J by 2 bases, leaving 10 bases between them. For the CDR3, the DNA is TGTGCCACCAGCAGGGGGAGGACGAACTATGGCTACACCTTC. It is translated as CATSRGRTNYGYTF.

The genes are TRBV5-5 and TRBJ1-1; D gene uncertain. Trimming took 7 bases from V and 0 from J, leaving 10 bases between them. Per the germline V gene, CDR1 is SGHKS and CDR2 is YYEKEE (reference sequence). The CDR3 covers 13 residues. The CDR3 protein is CASSLRMNTEAFF. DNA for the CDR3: TGTGCCAGCTCCCTGAGGATGAACACTGAAGCTTTCTTT.